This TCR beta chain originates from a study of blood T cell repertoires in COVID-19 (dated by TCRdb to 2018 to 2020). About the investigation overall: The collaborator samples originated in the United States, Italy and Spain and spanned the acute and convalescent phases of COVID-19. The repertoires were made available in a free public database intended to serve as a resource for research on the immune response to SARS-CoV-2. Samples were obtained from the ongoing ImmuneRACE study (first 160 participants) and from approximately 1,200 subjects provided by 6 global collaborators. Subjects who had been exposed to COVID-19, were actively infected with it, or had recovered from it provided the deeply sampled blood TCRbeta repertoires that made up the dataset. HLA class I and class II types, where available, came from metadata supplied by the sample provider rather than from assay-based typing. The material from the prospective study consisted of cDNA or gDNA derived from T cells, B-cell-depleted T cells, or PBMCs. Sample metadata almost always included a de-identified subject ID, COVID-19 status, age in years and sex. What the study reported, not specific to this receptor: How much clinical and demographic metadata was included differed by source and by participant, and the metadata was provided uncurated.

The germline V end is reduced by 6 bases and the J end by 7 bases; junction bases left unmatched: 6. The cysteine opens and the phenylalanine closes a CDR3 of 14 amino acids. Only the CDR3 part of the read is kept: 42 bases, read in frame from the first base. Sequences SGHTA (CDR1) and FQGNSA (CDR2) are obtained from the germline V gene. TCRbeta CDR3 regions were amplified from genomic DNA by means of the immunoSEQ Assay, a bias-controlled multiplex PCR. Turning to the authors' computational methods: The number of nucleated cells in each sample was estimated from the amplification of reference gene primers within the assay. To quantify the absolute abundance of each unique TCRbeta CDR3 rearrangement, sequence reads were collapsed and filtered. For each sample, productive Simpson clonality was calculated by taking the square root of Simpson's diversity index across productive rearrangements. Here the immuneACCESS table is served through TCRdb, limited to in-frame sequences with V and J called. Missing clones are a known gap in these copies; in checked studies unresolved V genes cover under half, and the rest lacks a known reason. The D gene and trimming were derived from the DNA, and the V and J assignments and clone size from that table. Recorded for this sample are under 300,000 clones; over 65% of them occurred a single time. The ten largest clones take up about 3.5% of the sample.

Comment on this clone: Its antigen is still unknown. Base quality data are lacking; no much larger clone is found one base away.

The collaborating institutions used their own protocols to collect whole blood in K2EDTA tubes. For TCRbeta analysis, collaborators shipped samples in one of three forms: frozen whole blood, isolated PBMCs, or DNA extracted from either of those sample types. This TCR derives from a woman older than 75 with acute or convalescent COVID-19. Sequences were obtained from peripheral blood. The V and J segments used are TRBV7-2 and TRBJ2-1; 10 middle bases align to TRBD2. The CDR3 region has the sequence CASRTSGGANEQFF. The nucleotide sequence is TGTGCCAGCAGAACCAGCGGGGGGGCGAATGAGCAGTTCTTC.